Shown below are 13 T cell receptor beta chains from a single sample sequenced in a study of a mutant IDH1 vaccine in newly diagnosed glioma. Antigens for these TCRs are unknown. The table came from immunoSEQ multiplex PCR; TCRdb's copy has only in-frame clones and leaves some out. Of around 62,000 clones detected, 70% to 90% appear once; the ten largest clones hold under 2%. This sample's time point: week 11, during vaccination. A single vaccine dose contained 300 ug of mutant IDH1 20-mer peptide, and topical imiquimod was used with it. Sequences were derived from PBMCs, sampled from a glioma patient whose treatment included an IDH1 peptide vaccine. The receptors were gathered from a man aged 35-49 years with glioma.

The sample holds a few counts of this clone. The chain uses TRBV28 and TRBJ1-1; a weak D match, TRBD1 (6 bases). Germline CDR1 is MDHEN and CDR2 is SYDVKM. The ends were cut back, 2 bases at V and 1 base at J, with 8 bases in the middle. The CDR3 is 14 amino acids. The CDR3 bases are TGTGCCAGCAGTTTACCGGACAGGAACACTGAAGCTTTCTTT. This translates into CASSLPDRNTEAFF.

The rearrangement uses TRBV5-1 and TRBJ1-5; perhaps TRBD1 as D (6 bases). The germline CDR1 and CDR2 sequences are SGHRS and YFSETQ. Trimming shortened V by 2 bases and J by 5 bases, and 11 bases separated the two germline ends. The CDR3 spans 14 residues. In DNA, the CDR3 is TGCGCCAGCAGCTTAACAGGGCTCGATCAGCCCCAGCATTTT. Translating it yields CASSLTGLDQPQHF.

The CDR3, as DNA: TGTGCCATCAGTCCGGGCGGGACTAGCGGGAGTGGGCAGTTCTTC. Translation: CAISPGGTSGSGQFF. This chain links TRBV10-3 with TRBJ2-1, with 14 bases lining up with TRBD2. The CDR3 length is 15 residues. Germline V gives CDR1 ENHRY, CDR2 SYGVKD. With V trimmed by 5 bases and J by 12 bases, 9 bases remained unmatched.

V gene TRBV11-2 combines with J gene TRBJ2-1, with D maybe TRBD2 (6 bases). The V and J ends lost 6 bases and 2 bases respectively, with 14 bases between them. Germline V CDR1 and CDR2: SGHAT, FQNNGV. The CDR3 totals 15 residues. DNA for the CDR3: TGTGCCAGCAGTTTCCTGGGACTGACCTACAATGAGCAGTTCTTC. Translation gives CASSFLGLTYNEQFF.

V usage is TRBV6-1 and J usage is TRBJ2-1, with D perhaps matching TRBD1 (5 bases). This CDR3 is 13 amino acids long. V dropped 4 bases and J dropped 5 bases, with 9 bases sitting between them. Germline-derived CDR1 and CDR2 are MNHNS and SASEGT. The CDR3 sequence is CASSGDRDNEQFF. The CDR3, as DNA: TGTGCCAGCAGTGGCGACAGAGACAATGAGCAGTTCTTC.

The rearrangement uses TRBV28 and TRBJ1-1; 7 nucleotides align to TRBD1. V was pared by 5 bases and J by 11 bases, with 5 bases of the junction left unmatched. The CDR3 sequence is 11 residues long. Germline CDR1 and CDR2: MDHEN and SYDVKM. The CDR3 here is CASSPQGVAFF. As DNA, the CDR3 is TGTGCCAGCAGTCCTCAGGGGGTGGCTTTCTTT.

The rearrangement links TRBV2 to TRBJ2-5, with a tentative D call TRBD1 (6 bases). Germline V gene data show CDR1 as SNHLY and CDR2 as FYNNEI. CDR3 length: 12 amino acids. V was clipped by 4 bases and J by 11 bases, with 14 bases between them. CDR3 residues: CASSGQVIVQYF. In DNA, the CDR3 is TGTGCCAGCAGTGGACAGGTAATCGTGCAGTACTTC.

The chain recombines TRBV5-8 with TRBJ1-4; the match to TRBD1 covers 10 bases. The junction had 11 bases not matched to a gene; V was cut back by 4 bases and J by 11 bases. Germline V lookup: CDR1 SGHTS, CDR2 YDEGEE. The CDR3 has 15 residues. The CDR3 region is CASSRVGQGFGKLFF. CDR3 DNA sequence: TGTGCCAGCAGCCGGGTGGGACAGGGGTTCGGCAAACTGTTTTTT.

This CDR3 is CASKEFVYQETQYF. As DNA, the CDR3 is TGCGCCAGCAAGGAGTTTGTGTACCAAGAGACCCAGTACTTC. The rearrangement uses TRBV10-2 and TRBJ2-5; no clear D. The CDR3 covers 14 residues. Germline V gene data show CDR1 as WSHSY and CDR2 as SAAADI. Trimming removed 7 bases at V and 0 bases at J, with 12 bases between.

The V gene is TRBV7-2, the J gene TRBJ2-3; D gene uncertain. Trimming shortened V by 2 bases and J by 0 bases, and 9 bases separated the two germline ends. CDR1 and CDR2 (germline): SGHTA, FQGNSA. This CDR3 contains 15 residues. CDR3 protein: CASSLKYTSTDTQYF. The CDR3 DNA sequence: TGTGCCAGCAGCTTAAAGTATACTAGCACAGATACGCAGTATTTT. Full variable domain (outside the CDR3, taken from reference TRBV7-2 and TRBJ2-3): GAGVSQSPSNKVTEKGKDVELRCDPISGHTALYWYRQSLGQGLEFLIYFQGNSAPDKSGLPSDRFSAERTGGSVSTLTIQRTQQEDSAVYLCASSLKYTSTDTQYFGPGTRLTVL.

The V gene is TRBV18, the J gene TRBJ2-7; the D is unclear. V dropped 3 bases and J dropped 6 bases, with 9 bases sitting between them. CDR1 and CDR2 (germline): KGHSH, LQKENI. The CDR3 has 12 residues. The CDR3 spells CASSPGDGEQYF. The CDR3 region has the DNA TGTGCCAGCTCACCGGGTGACGGCGAGCAGTACTTC.

CDR3 sequence reads: CASSDKSGANVLTF. In DNA, the CDR3 is TGTGCCAGCAGTGACAAATCTGGGGCCAACGTCCTGACTTTC. The J gene is TRBJ2-6, the V gene TRBV6-4; D gene uncertain. This CDR3 contains 14 residues. CDR1 is MRHNA and CDR2 is SNTAGT in the germline V gene. Between the trimmed V and J ends, which lost 2 bases and 1 base, there was a span of 3 bases.

The chain links TRBV19 to TRBJ1-4; 7 nucleotides match TRBD1. J gave up 7 bases and V 5 bases, and 10 bases lay outside the gene matches. Germline V lookup: CDR1 LNHDA, CDR2 SQIVND (reference sequence). This CDR3 region has 15 residues. The CDR3 reads CASSPGGGLSEKLFF. The CDR3 nucleotides read TGTGCCAGTAGTCCAGGAGGGGGCCTTTCTGAAAAACTGTTTTTT.